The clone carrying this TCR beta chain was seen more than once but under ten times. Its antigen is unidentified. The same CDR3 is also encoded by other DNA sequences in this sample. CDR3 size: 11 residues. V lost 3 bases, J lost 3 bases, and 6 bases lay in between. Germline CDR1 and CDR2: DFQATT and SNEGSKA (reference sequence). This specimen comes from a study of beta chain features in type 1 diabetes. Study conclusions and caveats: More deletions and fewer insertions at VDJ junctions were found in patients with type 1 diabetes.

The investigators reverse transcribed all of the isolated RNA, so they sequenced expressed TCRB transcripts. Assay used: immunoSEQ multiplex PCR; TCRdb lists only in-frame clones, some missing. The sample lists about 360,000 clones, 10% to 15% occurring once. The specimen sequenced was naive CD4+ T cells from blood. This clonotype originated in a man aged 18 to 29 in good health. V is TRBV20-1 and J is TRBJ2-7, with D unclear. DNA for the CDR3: TGCAGTGCTAGGCGGAGCTACGAGCAGTACTTC. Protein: CSARRSYEQYF.